Each of the 15 T cell receptor beta chains below was sequenced from the same sample in a study of post-analysis software for immune sequencing data. Unique molecular identifiers were carried by the TCR beta cDNA libraries. TCRdb itself ran the PCR reads through MiXCR, one entry per CDR3 protein. The table includes roughly 800,000 distinct CDR3 sequences, 40% to 55% detected once. These TCRs' antigens remain unknown. Broader study findings: Among 5 or 6 TRBV segments more frequent in patients than controls were TRBV5-6, TRBV5-1 and TRBV20-1.

Material: blood. Receptors were obtained from a girl aged 5-17 years with multiple sclerosis.

This clonotype has a handful of counts. V is TRBV7-4 and J is TRBJ2-1; the D gene is possibly TRBD1 (6 bases). V was cut by 5 bases and J by 4 bases, with 18 bases left in between. The germline V gene encodes CDR1 SGHVT and CDR2 SQSDAQ. The CDR3 covers 16 residues. As DNA, the CDR3 is TGTGCCAGCAGCCCCGGGACACTAGGCGGTTACAATGAGCAGTTCTTC. It specifies CASSPGTLGGYNEQFF.

This clonotype appeared a few times. The chain is built from TRBV20-1 and TRBJ2-3, with 11 positions matching TRBD2. Germline assignment: CDR1 DFQATT and CDR2 SNEGSKA (reference sequence). J gave up 5 bases and V 3 bases, and 1 base lay outside the gene matches. The CDR3 contains 13 residues. The CDR3 spells CSASLAGGDTQYF. The CDR3 region has the DNA TGCAGTGCTAGCCTAGCGGGAGGAGATACGCAGTATTTT.

J is TRBJ2-7 and V is TRBV5-1, with 11 bases that match TRBD2. CDR3 size: 15 residues. Looked up from germline, CDR1 is SGHRS and CDR2 is YFSETQ. V was clipped by 0 bases and J by 12 bases; unmatched bases: 11. CDR3 protein: CASSLGLGTSGGAYF. The CDR3 DNA reads TGCGCCAGCAGCTTGGGTCTCGGGACTAGCGGAGGGGCGTACTTC.

The chain links TRBV6-1 to TRBJ2-1, with TRBD2 identical over 7 bases. The CDR3 contains 13 residues. Germline V gene lookup returns CDR1 MNHNS and CDR2 SASEGT. V shed 5 bases and J 15 bases; nucleotides not matched to a gene: 13. Here the CDR3 reads CASSLNLVGGLFF. The CDR3, as DNA: TGTGCCAGCAGTTTAAACCTAGTGGGAGGGCTGTTCTTC.

This rearrangement joins TRBV7-9 to TRBJ1-5, with a tentative D call TRBD1 (6 bases). Looked up from germline, CDR1 is SEHNR and CDR2 is FQNEAQ (reference sequence). The CDR3 runs to 16 residues. The V end was cut by 2 bases, the J end by 0 bases, with 11 bases between. DNA of the CDR3: TGTGCCAGCAGCTTATTGGGCAGGGGTAGCAATCAGCCCCAGCATTTT. It specifies CASSLLGRGSNQPQHF.

This clonotype was found a few times. The chain uses TRBV12-3 or TRBV12-4 and TRBJ2-3; 11 bases agree with TRBD2. The CDR3 loop spans 16 amino acids. J lost 2 bases, V lost 3 bases, and 4 bases had no gene match. The CDR3: CASSFSGRASTDTQYF. The CDR3 region has the DNA TGTGCCAGCAGTTTTAGCGGGAGGGCCTCCACAGATACGCAGTATTTT.

The chain joins TRBV15 to TRBJ2-2; the D is unclear. The length of the CDR3 is 14 residues. The V and J ends lost 0 bases and 4 bases respectively, with 6 bases between them. Per the germline V gene, CDR1 is LNHNV and CDR2 is YYDKDF (reference sequence). The CDR3 reads CATSRDRSTGELFF. The CDR3 region has the DNA TGTGCCACCAGCAGAGATAGGAGCACCGGGGAGCTGTTTTTT.

The rearrangement links TRBV4-1 to TRBJ2-7, with 8 bases fitting TRBD2. The V gene end was trimmed by 0 bases and the J gene end by 1 base; junction bases not matched to a gene: 5. CDR3 length equals 16 residues. The germline gives CDR1 MGHRA, CDR2 YSYEKL. The CDR3 DNA is TGCGCCAGCAGCCAAGATAAAGCGGGAGAATCCTACGAGCAGTACTTC. Protein: CASSQDKAGESYEQYF.

V and J are TRBV7-9 and TRBJ2-1, with TRBD2 matching over 10 bases. From germline, CDR1 is SEHNR and CDR2 FQNEAQ (reference sequence). The CDR3 is 16 amino acids. J was trimmed by 8 bases and V by 1 base; bases with no gene match: 8. The DNA of the CDR3 is TGTGCCAGCAGCTTAGTTGGTGGGACTAGCGCCCATGAGCAGTTCTTC. It yields the protein CASSLVGGTSAHEQFF.

The chain combines TRBV7-6 with TRBJ2-3; D might be TRBD2 (5 bases). This CDR3 is built from 16 residues. V lost 0 bases, J lost 2 bases, and 12 bases lay in between. Germline CDR1 and CDR2: SGHVS and FNYEAQ. The CDR3 region is CASSLAGSANTDTQYF. As DNA, the CDR3 is TGTGCCAGCAGCTTAGCTGGTAGCGCCAACACAGATACGCAGTATTTT.

CDR3 bases: TGCAGCGTTGAAGCCTACCGCCAAGAGACCCAGTACTTC. Translated, it gives CSVEAYRQETQYF. This sequence joins TRBV29-1 and TRBJ2-5; D unclear. Germline-derived CDR1 and CDR2 are SQVTM and ANQGSEA. The CDR3 length is 13 residues. The germline V and J ends were trimmed by 1 base and 1 base, with 7 bases remaining between them.

The V call is TRBV27, the J call TRBJ2-4; D remains ambiguous. CDR1 is MNHEY, CDR2 SMNVEV, per germline (reference sequence). The CDR3 length is 16 residues. V dropped 3 bases and J dropped 0 bases, with 12 bases sitting between them. The CDR3 DNA reads as TGTGCCAGCAGTTTTAGCCCAACGGGAGCCAAAAACATTCAGTACTTC. It yields the protein CASSFSPTGAKNIQYF.

The gene calls are TRBV7-2 and TRBJ1-4; D is undetermined. Germline CDR1 SGHTA, CDR2 FQGNSA. The germline V and J ends were trimmed by 4 bases and 7 bases, with 13 bases remaining between them. The CDR3 is 14 residues long. CDR3 DNA sequence: TGTGCCAGCAGCTCCAGCAGTGTGGCTGAAAAACTGTTTTTT. Protein: CASSSSSVAEKLFF.

The J gene is TRBJ2-1, the V gene TRBV11-1, with 8 bases that match TRBD2. The junction had 6 bases not matched to a gene; V was cut back by 5 bases and J by 3 bases. CDR3 length equals 15 residues. Germline loops: CDR1 SGHAT, CDR2 FQDESV (reference sequence). The CDR3 reads CASSLSGNHYNEQFF. CDR3 sequence (DNA): TGTGCCAGCAGCCTTAGCGGGAACCACTACAATGAGCAGTTCTTC.

The genes are TRBV2 and TRBJ2-3, with no clear D. From germline, CDR1 is SNHLY and CDR2 FYNNEI. The CDR3 loop spans 14 amino acids. The V gene lost 1 base and the J gene lost 4 bases, with 9 bases spanning the gap. This CDR3 is CASSEVLVPDTQYF. DNA of the CDR3: TGTGCCAGCAGTGAAGTCCTAGTCCCAGATACGCAGTATTTT.